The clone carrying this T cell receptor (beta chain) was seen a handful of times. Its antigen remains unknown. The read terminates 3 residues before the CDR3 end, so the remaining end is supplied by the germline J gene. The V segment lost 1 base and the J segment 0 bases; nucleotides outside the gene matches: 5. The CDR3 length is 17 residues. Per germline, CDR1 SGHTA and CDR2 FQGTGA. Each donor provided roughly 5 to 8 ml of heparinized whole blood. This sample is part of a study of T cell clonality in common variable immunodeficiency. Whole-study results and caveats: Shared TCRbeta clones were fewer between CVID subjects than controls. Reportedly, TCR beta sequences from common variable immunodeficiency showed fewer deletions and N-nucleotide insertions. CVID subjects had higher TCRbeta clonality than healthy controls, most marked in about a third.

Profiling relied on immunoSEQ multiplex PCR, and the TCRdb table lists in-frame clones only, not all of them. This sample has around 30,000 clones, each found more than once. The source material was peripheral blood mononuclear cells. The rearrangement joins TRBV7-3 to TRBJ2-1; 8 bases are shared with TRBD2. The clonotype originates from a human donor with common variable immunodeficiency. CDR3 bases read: TGTGCCAGCAGCTTAATAAGCGGGGGCCCCTCCTACAATGAG. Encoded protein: CASSLISGGPSYNE. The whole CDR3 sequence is CASSLISGGPSYNEQFF.